The 26 T cell receptor beta chains listed next were all sequenced from one sample in a study of control samples from healthy donors and cancer patients. TCRdb keeps only in-frame clones here, not all; method: immunoSEQ multiplex PCR. The sample includes 140,000 to 150,000 clones, under 90% of them seen just once. The source material was blood. Receptor source: a man under 40 in good health.

The genes are TRBV6-1 and TRBJ2-1, with 10 bases that match TRBD1. There are 15 residues in the CDR3. Trimming at V came to 5 bases and at J to 4 bases, leaving 5 bases not matched to a gene. CDR1 is MNHNS, CDR2 SASEGT, per germline. The CDR3 region has the DNA TGTGCCAGCAGTTCGACAGGGGGCTCATACAATGAGCAGTTCTTC. It codes for CASSSTGGSYNEQFF.

The rearrangement links TRBV18 to TRBJ2-3, with 7 nucleotides matching TRBD2. The germline V gene has CDR1 KGHSH and CDR2 LQKENI. The CDR3 runs 16 residues. The trim removed 6 bases at V and 6 bases at J, leaving 15 bases unmatched. CDR3 protein: CASSGPGRGIEDTQYF. DNA of the CDR3: TGTGCCAGCTCGGGACCTGGGAGGGGAATCGAGGATACGCAGTATTTT.

The V and J genes are TRBV7-3 and TRBJ2-3; D may correspond to TRBD1 or TRBD2 (6 bases each). The CDR3 contains 15 residues. CDR1 is SGHTA and CDR2 is FQGTGA in the germline V gene. The V gene lost 6 bases and the J gene lost 3 bases, with 16 bases spanning the gap. The CDR3 loop reads CASSSGGGRTDTQYF. In DNA, the CDR3 is TGTGCCAGCAGTTCAGGAGGGGGGAGGACAGATACGCAGTATTTT.

The rearrangement uses TRBV7-9 and TRBJ1-1, with D perhaps TRBD1 (5 bases). Trimming removed 1 base from V and 3 bases from J, with 15 bases in between. CDR3 length: 16 residues. CDR1 is SEHNR and CDR2 is FQNEAQ in the germline V gene (reference sequence). DNA of the CDR3: TGTGCCAGCAGCTTAGTCGGGGGAGGGACGGACACTGAAGCTTTCTTT. Its protein product is CASSLVGGGTDTEAFF.

This chain links TRBV14 with TRBJ1-6; D gene uncertain. The germline V gene has CDR1 SGHDN and CDR2 FVKESK. Trimming left V 3 bases short and J 7 bases short, with 10 bases between. The CDR3 is 14 residues long. CDR3 region: CASSQTPGNSPLHF. The CDR3 nucleotides are TGTGCCAGCAGCCAGACCCCGGGGAATTCACCCCTCCACTTT. Full variable domain (outside the CDR3, taken from reference TRBV14 and TRBJ1-6): EAGVTQFPSHSVIEKGQTVTLRCDPISGHDNLYWYRRVMGKEIKFLLHFVKESKQDESGMPNNRFLAERTGGTYSTLKVQPAELEDSGVYFCASSQTPGNSPLHFGNGTRLTVT.

This chain joins TRBV7-9 and TRBJ2-5; TRBD1 is a possible D gene (5 bases). The V gene lost 5 bases and the J gene lost 4 bases, with 23 bases spanning the gap. The germline V gene has CDR1 SEHNR and CDR2 FQNEAQ (reference sequence). This CDR3 has 17 residues. The CDR3 protein is CASSDGYAQAVSETQYF. The DNA for the CDR3 is TGTGCCAGCAGCGATGGATATGCACAGGCGGTCTCAGAGACCCAGTACTTC.

This clone was recorded once. The chain joins TRBV2 to TRBJ2-7, with TRBD1 identical over 9 bases. The V gene end was trimmed by 4 bases and the J gene end by 5 bases; junction bases not matched to a gene: 6. Germline V gene lookup returns CDR1 SNHLY and CDR2 FYNNEI. CDR3 length: 14 amino acids. CDR3 amino acids: CASSAGTGFNEQYF. CDR3 nucleotide sequence: TGTGCCAGCAGTGCGGGGACAGGGTTCAACGAGCAGTACTTC.

CDR3 residues: CASSWSGGGTDTQYF. The CDR3 region has the DNA TGTGCCAGCAGCTGGAGCGGGGGAGGCACAGATACGCAGTATTTT. The rearrangement uses TRBV7-2 and TRBJ2-3, with 8 bases aligning to TRBD2. The CDR3 runs 15 residues. V shed 4 bases and J 1 base; nucleotides not matched to a gene: 4. Germline V CDR1 and CDR2: SGHTA, FQGNSA.

The rearrangement uses TRBV3-1 (or the pseudogene TRBV3-2) and TRBJ1-2, with D tentatively TRBD1 (6 bases). CDR1 LGHDT and CDR2 YNNKEL come from the germline V gene (reference sequence). Trimming removed 1 base from V and 4 bases from J, with 19 bases in between. The CDR3 is 17 amino acids. The CDR3 spells CASSQGPEGVMGYGYTF. CDR3 coding DNA: TGTGCCAGCAGCCAAGGCCCCGAGGGGGTCATGGGCTATGGCTACACCTTC.

The rearrangement uses TRBV9 and TRBJ2-3, with D possibly called TRBD1 or TRBD2 (5 bases each). Germline CDR1 reads SGDLS; CDR2 reads YYNGEE. V dropped 0 bases and J dropped 1 base, with 12 bases sitting between them. There are 16 residues in the CDR3. The CDR3 DNA is TGTGCCAGCAGCGTAGTACTAAGGGGAGGCACAGATACGCAGTATTTT. Its protein product is CASSVVLRGGTDTQYF.

The chain links TRBV5-4 to TRBJ2-7; 8 bases are a match to TRBD1. This CDR3 contains 15 residues. V shed 5 bases and J 0 bases; nucleotides not matched to a gene: 7. Germline values: CDR1 SGHNT, CDR2 YYREEE (reference sequence). CDR3 region: CASRKDRDSSYEQYF. CDR3 coding DNA: TGTGCCAGCAGAAAGGACAGGGACAGCTCCTACGAGCAGTACTTC.

This chain uses TRBV11-3 with TRBJ2-1, with D perhaps TRBD2 (5 bases). This CDR3 has 14 residues. The germline gives CDR1 SGHNT, CDR2 YENEEA. The V gene lost 0 bases and the J gene lost 4 bases, with 7 bases spanning the gap. CDR3 amino acids: CASSLERTYNEQFF. CDR3 sequence (DNA): TGTGCCAGCAGCTTAGAACGGACTTACAATGAGCAGTTCTTC.

CDR3 loop: CASSSGDSPSYEQYF. In DNA form, the CDR3 reads TGTGCCAGCAGCTCGGGGGACAGCCCCTCCTACGAGCAGTACTTC. The V gene is TRBV7-9, the J gene TRBJ2-7; D is perhaps TRBD1 (7 bases). V was trimmed by 4 bases and J by 0 bases, leaving 13 bases between them. CDR3 length equals 15 residues. CDR1 is SEHNR, CDR2 FQNEAQ, per germline (reference sequence).

V usage is TRBV15 and J usage is TRBJ1-1, with TRBD1 as a possible D gene (5 bases). CDR3 length equals 14 residues. Germline values: CDR1 LNHNV, CDR2 YYDKDF (reference sequence). The V and J ends lost 5 bases and 1 base respectively, with 11 bases between them. The CDR3 nucleotides read TGTGCCACCAGCCGTCCCGACAGGAACACTGAAGCTTTCTTT. It is translated as CATSRPDRNTEAFF.

This chain joins TRBV24-1 and TRBJ1-1, with unresolved D. Germline loops: CDR1 KGHDR, CDR2 SFDVKD. This CDR3 comprises 11 residues. Trimming shortened V by 5 bases and J by 5 bases, and 5 bases separated the two germline ends. CDR3 nucleotides: TGTGCCACCAGTGGTTGGACTGAAGCTTTCTTT. Its protein is CATSGWTEAFF.

This chain uses TRBV25-1 with TRBJ1-2; a possible D gene is TRBD1 (5 bases). In germline, CDR1 is MGHDK, CDR2 SYGVNS. The CDR3 spans 14 residues. The V gene lost 3 bases and the J gene lost 10 bases, with 18 bases spanning the gap. The CDR3 is CASSDPGDVLAYTF. The CDR3 bases are TGTGCCAGCAGTGATCCCGGGGACGTTCTCGCCTACACCTTC.

The rearrangement uses TRBV11-3 and TRBJ2-7, with 9 bases lining up with TRBD1. J lost 4 bases, V lost 5 bases, and 9 bases had no gene match. There are 15 residues in the CDR3. The germline V gene has CDR1 SGHNT and CDR2 YENEEA. CDR3 coding DNA: TGTGCCAGCAGCCCCGAAACAGGGGGCGCGTACGAGCAGTACTTC. Translated: CASSPETGGAYEQYF.

The V call is TRBV27, the J call TRBJ2-1, with 9 bases identical to TRBD2. The CDR3 spans 14 residues. V was clipped by 8 bases and J by 5 bases; unmatched bases: 7. Germline CDR1 MNHEY, CDR2 SMNVEV (reference sequence). Here the CDR3 reads CASQSGGLNNEQFF. The DNA of the CDR3 is TGTGCCAGCCAGAGCGGGGGGCTGAACAATGAGCAGTTCTTC.

This chain connects TRBV16 to TRBJ1-1, with 11 bases that match TRBD1. From germline, CDR1 is KGHSY and CDR2 FQNENV. V gave up 2 bases and J gave up 4 bases; unmatched junction bases: 3. This CDR3 has 15 amino acids. The CDR3 coding sequence is TGTGCCAGCAGCCAACAAGGGACAGGGGGCACTGAAGCTTTCTTT. This encodes CASSQQGTGGTEAFF.

This chain connects TRBV5-5 to TRBJ2-7, with TRBD1 identical over 8 bases. Germline V gene lookup returns CDR1 SGHKS and CDR2 YYEKEE (reference sequence). The length of the CDR3 is 14 residues. The J segment lost 2 bases and the V segment lost 0 bases, leaving 1 base of the junction unmatched. DNA of the CDR3: TGTGCCAGCAGCTTGGAACAGGGGGCCTACGAGCAGTACTTC. It is translated as CASSLEQGAYEQYF. The whole variable domain, filled in from reference TRBV5-5 and TRBJ2-7, reads DAGVTQSPTHLIKTRGQQVTLRCSPISGHKSVSWYQQVLGQGPQFIFQYYEKEERGRGNFPDRFSARQFPNYSSELNVNALLLGDSALYLCASSLEQGAYEQYFGPGTRLTVT.

The gene calls are TRBV5-1 and TRBJ1-6; maybe TRBD1 (6 bases). V was cut by 3 bases and J by 9 bases, with 25 bases left in between. Per the germline V gene, CDR1 is SGHRS and CDR2 is YFSETQ. CDR3 length equals 18 residues. CDR3 loop: CASSSRSPGEGVTSPLHF. Written as DNA, the CDR3 is TGCGCCAGCAGCTCCAGGAGCCCAGGGGAAGGTGTGACTTCACCCCTCCACTTT.

J is TRBJ2-7 and V is TRBV6-2 or TRBV6-3, with 9 bases fitting TRBD1. The trim removed 1 base at V and 3 bases at J, leaving 7 bases unmatched. CDR1 MNHEY and CDR2 SVGEGT come from the germline V gene. The CDR3 is made up of 16 amino acids. CDR3 amino acids: CASSYFTGTGFYEQYF. In DNA, the CDR3 is TGTGCCAGCAGTTACTTTACCGGGACAGGGTTCTACGAGCAGTACTTC.

V and J are TRBV5-1 and TRBJ2-2; unclear D gene. Germline CDR1 reads SGHRS; CDR2 reads YFSETQ. This CDR3 region has 15 residues. Trimming left V 0 bases short and J 11 bases short, with 17 bases between. The CDR3 DNA follows: TGCGCCAGCAGCTTGGTGTATGCTACTTCGGAAGAGCTGTTTTTT. Its translation: CASSLVYATSEELFF.

This chain connects TRBV6-2 or TRBV6-3 to TRBJ1-1; TRBD1 might be the D (6 bases). This CDR3 is built from 16 residues. CDR1 is MNHEY, CDR2 SVGEGT, per germline. V was clipped by 2 bases and J by 1 base, with 14 bases between them. CDR3 nucleotides: TGTGCCAGCAGTTACGTTGGGGGCAGAGGGAACACTGAAGCTTTCTTT. The encoded protein is CASSYVGGRGNTEAFF.

In this sample, this clone turned up once. V usage is TRBV3-1 (or the pseudogene TRBV3-2) and J usage is TRBJ2-7; TRBD1 matches at 12 bases. CDR3 length: 15 residues. The germline gives CDR1 LGHDT, CDR2 YNNKEL (reference sequence). J gave up 2 bases and V 5 bases, and 4 bases lay outside the gene matches. In nucleotides, the CDR3 is TGTGCCAGCAGCAGCCGGGACAGGGGGCCCTACGAGCAGTACTTC. Translation gives CASSSRDRGPYEQYF.

The chain links TRBV4-1 to TRBJ1-1, with TRBD1 matching 12 bases. The CDR3 spans 15 residues. J was trimmed by 5 bases and V by 3 bases; bases with no gene match: 4. Germline V gene sequence: CDR1 MGHRA, CDR2 YSYEKL. CDR3 coding DNA: TGCGCCAGCAGCCAGCCGGGACAGGGGGCTACTGAAGCTTTCTTT. Its protein product is CASSQPGQGATEAFF.